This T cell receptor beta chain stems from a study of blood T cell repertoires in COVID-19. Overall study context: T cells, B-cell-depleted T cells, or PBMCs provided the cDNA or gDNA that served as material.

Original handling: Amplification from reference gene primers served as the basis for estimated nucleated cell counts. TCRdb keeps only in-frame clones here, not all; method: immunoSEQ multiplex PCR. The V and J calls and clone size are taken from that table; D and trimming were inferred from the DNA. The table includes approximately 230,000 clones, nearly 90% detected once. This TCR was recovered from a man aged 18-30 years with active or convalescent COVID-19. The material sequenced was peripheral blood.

CDR3 loop: CASSHRQGNEQFF. The CDR3 DNA reads TGTGCCAGCAGCCACCGACAGGGAAATGAGCAGTTCTTC. This sequence joins TRBV5-4 and TRBJ2-1; 7 nucleotides align to TRBD1. CDR1 SGHNT and CDR2 YYREEE come from the germline V gene (reference sequence). The V gene end was trimmed by 4 bases and the J gene end by 7 bases; junction bases not matched to a gene: 5. CDR3 length equals 13 residues.